The clone carrying this T cell receptor beta chain was found many times. These data originate in a study of T cells after yellow fever vaccination. The authors made TCR cDNA by 5'RACE template switching, adding a universal primer site and UMIs. MiXCR, applied by TCRdb to the 5' RACE reads, yields one record per CDR3 protein. The sample holds 150,000 or so distinct CDR3 sequences, around 7.3% seen once. In germline, CDR1 is SGHKS, CDR2 YYEKEE (reference sequence). CDR3 size: 17 residues. V was pared by 1 base and J by 0 bases, with 15 bases between. This TCR was sampled from a man aged 18 to 30 who received the YFV17D yellow fever vaccine. Specimen: CD4+ T cells sorted from PBMCs, collected about 5 days after the first yellow fever vaccination. V usage is TRBV5-5 and J usage is TRBJ2-3, with unresolved D. CDR3 nucleotide sequence: TGTGCCAGCAGCTTGCGGCTTGGCGCCCTCAGCACAGATACGCAGTATTTT. This encodes CASSLRLGALSTDTQYF.